This T cell receptor (beta chain) was obtained from a study of CD8+ T cells in alopecia areata. Study as a whole: Among treated patients, oral tofacitinib was administered at 5 to 10 mg twice daily. Study results and limitations: Under tofacitinib, fewer expanded CD8+ clones appeared among the top 100 scalp clones. Numerous expanded lesional clones remained in scalp and blood during tofacitinib. Because of a solitary nonresponder, the connection of baseline CD8+ expansion to response stays uncertain.

This sample's treatment: oral pan-JAK inhibitor, 5-10 mg twice daily. Regarding this clone: Its matching antigen is unknown.

CDR1 and CDR2 from the germline V gene are SGHTA and FQGTGA. The CDR3 totals 13 residues. Losses at the gene ends were 6 bases for V and 8 bases for J; bases not matched to a gene: 6. Extracted RNA was reverse transcribed, and the resulting cDNA served as sequencing template. Sequencing was performed with immunoSEQ multiplex PCR; in TCRdb, only in-frame clones are kept and a portion is missing. The sample consists of about 190,000 clones, approximately 60% of them appearing once. This sequence joins TRBV7-3 and TRBJ2-4; 8 nucleotides agree with TRBD1. Specimen: CD4+ T cells sorted from blood, collected at week 4, from a patient treated with tofacitinib. The sequence came from a human donor with alopecia areata. This CDR3 is CASRRTGTDIQYF. In DNA, the CDR3 is TGTGCCAGCAGGCGGACAGGGACCGACATTCAGTACTTC.